This TCR beta chain emerged from a study of cytomegalovirus exposure and HLA in healthy donors. The CDR3 spans 14 residues. Germline trimming cut 6 bases from V and 0 bases from J; bases unmatched to any gene: 1. Germline loops: CDR1 MNHEY, CDR2 SMNVEV (reference sequence). About this clone itself: Antigen specificity is unknown.

Regarding the study as a whole: Likely technical artifact: a cluster of highly shared sequence variants.

The PCR was carried out with 60 Vbeta primers and 13 Jbeta primers. Libraries were prepared by immunoSEQ multiplex PCR; TCRdb keeps only in-frame clonotypes and omits some of them. The table records around 200,000 clones, around 76% of them present only once. Sequencing input: PBMCs. This chain joins TRBV27 and TRBJ2-7, with TRBD1 matching over 11 bases. The source is a man aged 30 to 45 in good health and CMV-seronegative. The DNA for the CDR3 is TGTGCCAGCAGGGGACAGGGGGGCTCCTACGAGCAGTACTTC. Translating gives CASRGQGGSYEQYF.